The 32 T cell receptor beta chains listed next were all sequenced from one sample in a study of T cell responses to AZD1222 COVID-19 vaccine. TCRdb's table, derived via immunoSEQ multiplex PCR, lists solely in-frame clones and lacks some. The data show approximately 170,000 clones, with around 88% seen just once and 0.85% to 1.2% held by the top ten. This material consisted of peripheral blood, taken 28 days after the second AZD1222 dose. Every receptor here comes from an adult who received the AZD1222 COVID-19 vaccine.

The chain is built from TRBV5-4 and TRBJ2-7; D uncertain. Trimming removed 0 bases at V and 0 bases at J, with 10 bases between. The CDR3 runs 15 residues. CDR1 is SGHNT and CDR2 is YYREEE in the germline V gene (reference sequence). The CDR3 spells CASSLGGRDSYEQYF. For the CDR3, the DNA is TGTGCCAGCAGCTTGGGAGGCAGAGACTCCTACGAGCAGTACTTC.

This chain joins TRBV7-8 and TRBJ1-2; 8 bases are a match to TRBD1. The germline gives CDR1 SGHVS, CDR2 FQNEAQ. The CDR3 is 14 amino acids. J lost 4 bases, V lost 6 bases, and 7 bases had no gene match. CDR3 DNA: TGTGCCAGCAGTACCGGGACAGGAAGCTATGGCTACACCTTC. It yields the protein CASSTGTGSYGYTF.

This chain links TRBV4-2 with TRBJ2-5; TRBD2 matches 11 bases. This CDR3 has 15 residues. Unmatched junction bases numbered 4, after V lost 0 bases and J lost 7 bases. CDR1 is LGHNA, CDR2 YNFKEQ, per germline. The CDR3 protein is CASSQDVLAGGTQYF. The CDR3 coding sequence is TGTGCCAGCAGCCAAGATGTGCTAGCGGGGGGGACCCAGTACTTC.

The rearrangement uses TRBV7-2 and TRBJ2-7; tentatively, D is TRBD1 or TRBD2 (5 bases each). CDR1 and CDR2 from the germline V gene are SGHTA and FQGNSA. This CDR3 contains 14 residues. Trimming cost V 5 bases and J 2 bases, with 13 bases left between them. CDR3 nucleotide sequence: TGTGCCAGCAGCCCGCATGGGGGTACCTACGAGCAGTACTTC. Its protein product is CASSPHGGTYEQYF.

The chain links TRBV3-1 (or the pseudogene TRBV3-2) to TRBJ2-7; 8 bases line up with TRBD2. The CDR3 loop spans 15 amino acids. Germline values: CDR1 LGHDT, CDR2 YNNKEL (reference sequence). After removal of 8 bases from V and 7 bases from J, the junction contained 16 bases not matched to a gene. This CDR3 reads CASRNGDGGAGEQYF. Written as DNA, the CDR3 is TGTGCCAGCCGAAACGGGGACGGGGGGGCCGGTGAGCAGTACTTC.

This clone has just one count. The chain employs TRBV11-1 and TRBJ1-1, with D unresolved. Germline V lookup: CDR1 SGHAT, CDR2 FQDESV (reference sequence). V was pared by 8 bases and J by 0 bases, with 16 bases between. The CDR3 has 15 residues. In nucleotides, the CDR3 is TGTGCCAGCTCCCACGCCGGCATTATGAACACTGAAGCTTTCTTT. Protein sequence: CASSHAGIMNTEAFF.

This chain uses TRBV18 with TRBJ1-4; D unresolved. V lost 2 bases, J lost 0 bases, and 4 bases lay in between. The germline gives CDR1 KGHSH, CDR2 LQKENI. CDR3 size: 14 residues. CDR3: CASSPGTTNEKLFF. DNA of the CDR3: TGTGCCAGCTCACCAGGGACAACTAATGAAAAACTGTTTTTT.

This clone was seen once. The DNA of the CDR3 is TGTGCCAGCTCACCAATCGCTGGACAGGGGGCGGATGGCTACACCTTC. Its protein product is CASSPIAGQGADGYTF. The chain has TRBV18 and TRBJ1-2; TRBD1 matches at 11 bases. Per the germline V gene, CDR1 is KGHSH and CDR2 is LQKENI. The CDR3 spans 16 residues. V trimming: 2 bases; J trimming: 6 bases; junction bases outside the gene matches: 8.

The CDR3 is CASKPKNTGGYEQYF. The DNA for the CDR3 is TGTGCCAGCAAGCCTAAAAACACCGGAGGCTACGAGCAGTACTTC. The genes are TRBV6-5 and TRBJ2-7; perhaps TRBD2 as D (5 bases). Per the germline V gene, CDR1 is MNHEY and CDR2 is SVGAGI. The CDR3 sequence is 15 residues long. The V end was cut by 7 bases, the J end by 3 bases, with 19 bases between.

This chain links TRBV6-2 or TRBV6-3 with TRBJ1-1, with 7 bases that match TRBD1. This CDR3 comprises 16 residues. V was clipped by 0 bases and J by 4 bases; unmatched bases: 8. The V gene's germline CDR1 is MNHEY and CDR2 SVGEGT. CDR3 protein: CASSYSRGRGGTEAFF. DNA of the CDR3: TGTGCCAGCAGTTACTCCCGGGGCAGGGGGGGCACTGAAGCTTTCTTT.

The genes are TRBV12-3 or TRBV12-4 and TRBJ1-5; D is undetermined. The germline V and J ends were trimmed by 3 bases and 2 bases, with 5 bases remaining between them. CDR3 size: 13 residues. CDR3 loop: CASSFQGNQPQHF. In DNA, the CDR3 is TGTGCCAGCAGTTTCCAGGGCAATCAGCCCCAGCATTTT.

This clone is a singleton in its sample. V is TRBV6-2 or TRBV6-3 and J is TRBJ1-5; possibly TRBD1 for D (5 bases). This CDR3 is 17 amino acids long. CDR1 and CDR2 (germline): MNHEY, SVGEGT. The V and J ends lost 2 bases and 1 base respectively, with 15 bases between them. The CDR3 region is CASSYHGTPQSNQPQHF. The CDR3 DNA reads TGTGCCAGCAGTTACCATGGGACTCCCCAAAGCAATCAGCCCCAGCATTTT.

The chain couples TRBV18 to TRBJ1-1, with D tentatively TRBD1 (5 bases). V was cut by 3 bases and J by 8 bases, with 13 bases left in between. The CDR3 contains 13 residues. The germline V gene has CDR1 KGHSH and CDR2 LQKENI. This CDR3 is CASSPITGIEAFF. CDR3 nucleotide sequence: TGTGCCAGCTCACCGATCACAGGTATCGAAGCTTTCTTT.

V and J are TRBV25-1 and TRBJ2-7; D gene uncertain. Deletions cut 5 bases from V and 4 bases from J, with 9 bases between. Germline V gene sequence: CDR1 MGHDK, CDR2 SYGVNS. This CDR3 is 12 amino acids long. The CDR3 sequence is CASSTLRYEQYF. CDR3 bases: TGTGCCAGCAGTACGCTAAGGTACGAGCAGTACTTC.

The chain combines TRBV10-1 with TRBJ2-1; TRBD2 matches 16 bases. Trimming took 4 bases from V and 9 from J; bases not matched to a gene: 15. The CDR3 is 19 amino acids. In germline, CDR1 is WNHNN, CDR2 SYGVQD (reference sequence). The CDR3 nucleotides are TGCGCCAGCAGTGCAGTGGTTCCGGGACTAGCGGGGGGGCCAAGTGAGCAGTTCTTC. It codes for CASSAVVPGLAGGPSEQFF.

A few counts support this clone. The gene calls are TRBV4-3 and TRBJ2-5; tentatively, D is TRBD2 (5 bases). Trimming took 1 base from V and 5 from J, leaving 14 bases between them. The CDR3 totals 15 residues. CDR1 LGHNA and CDR2 YSLEER come from the germline V gene. This CDR3 is CASSQGSGVWETQYF. In nucleotides, the CDR3 is TGCGCCAGCAGCCAAGGGTCCGGGGTGTGGGAGACCCAGTACTTC.

The chain employs TRBV24-1 and TRBJ2-2; 9 positions agree with TRBD1. This CDR3 is built from 16 residues. J was trimmed by 6 bases and V by 4 bases; bases with no gene match: 8. CDR1 KGHDR and CDR2 SFDVKD come from the germline V gene. Here the CDR3 DNA reads TGTGCCACCAGTGACCGGGACAGGGAGGGGTCCGGGGAGCTGTTTTTT. Protein sequence: CATSDRDREGSGELFF.

The table lists this clone with a count of one. The rearrangement joins TRBV12-3 or TRBV12-4 to TRBJ2-4; D is unclear. The CDR3 extends over 11 amino acids. Trimming removed 3 bases from V and 5 bases from J, with 2 bases in between. The chain's CDR3 is CASSFQNIQYF. DNA for the CDR3: TGTGCCAGCAGTTTTCAAAACATTCAGTACTTC.

This sequence joins TRBV10-2 and TRBJ1-1; perhaps TRBD1 as D (6 bases). Germline V gives CDR1 WSHSY, CDR2 SAAADI. The CDR3 contains 14 residues. Trimming stripped 8 bases from V and 2 bases from J, with 15 bases between. Here the CDR3 DNA reads TGCGCCAGCGGGGGGGCTACAGAAAACACTGAAGCTTTCTTT. This encodes CASGGATENTEAFF.

The chain carries TRBV7-9 and TRBJ2-3; unclear D gene. Trimming took 8 bases from V and 1 from J, leaving 19 bases between them. The CDR3 has 16 residues. CDR1 is SEHNR and CDR2 is FQNEAQ in the germline V gene (reference sequence). The CDR3 DNA sequence: TGTGCCAGCCTTAGAGGTCTCCTCCCTGGCACAGATACGCAGTATTTT. This encodes CASLRGLLPGTDTQYF. The variable domain in full, completed from reference TRBV7-9 and TRBJ2-3, reads DTGVSQNPRHKITKRGQNVTFRCDPISEHNRLYWYRQTLGQGPEFLTYFQNEAQLEKSRLLSDRFSAERPKGSFSTLEIQRTEQGDSAMYLCASLRGLLPGTDTQYFGPGTRLTVL.

The chain couples TRBV5-1 to TRBJ1-6; 8 nucleotides align to TRBD1. J was trimmed by 9 bases and V by 6 bases; bases with no gene match: 8. The germline V gene encodes CDR1 SGHRS and CDR2 YFSETQ. The CDR3 has 14 residues. The CDR3 DNA reads TGCGCCAGCACCCCCGGGACAGGAAGTTCACCCCTCCACTTT. Amino acid sequence: CASTPGTGSSPLHF.

The CDR3 DNA is TGTGCCAGCAGCCAAGATCCGGGGACCGGGACGCGGGCTTTCTTT. Translation: CASSQDPGTGTRAFF. The chain combines TRBV4-2 with TRBJ1-1; maybe TRBD1 (5 bases). The V end was cut by 0 bases, the J end by 11 bases, with 19 bases between. The CDR3 consists of 15 residues. Germline assignment: CDR1 LGHNA and CDR2 YNFKEQ.

The chain uses TRBV2 and TRBJ2-7, with 8 bases lining up with TRBD1. The CDR3 runs to 15 residues. V lost 6 bases, J lost 2 bases, and 9 bases stayed unmatched. The germline V gene encodes CDR1 SNHLY and CDR2 FYNNEI. The CDR3 is CASSLGQGPPYEQYF. The CDR3 DNA sequence: TGTGCCAGCAGCCTAGGACAGGGACCCCCCTACGAGCAGTACTTC.

The chain carries TRBV5-1 and TRBJ1-1, with D unresolved. V gave up 7 bases and J gave up 1 base, with 20 bases separating them. This CDR3 is built from 16 residues. Per the germline V gene, CDR1 is SGHRS and CDR2 is YFSETQ. CDR3 residues: CASALHELTENTEAFF. CDR3 sequence (DNA): TGCGCCAGCGCACTCCACGAACTTACAGAGAACACTGAAGCTTTCTTT.

This clone occurred once. The gene calls are TRBV25-1 and TRBJ2-5; D not resolved. The CDR3 runs to 16 residues. V lost 0 bases to trimming and J lost 0 bases, with 11 bases between them. Germline-derived CDR1 and CDR2 are MGHDK and SYGVNS. The CDR3 DNA reads as TGTGCCAGCAGTGAATATACTGGCTCCTACCAAGAGACCCAGTACTTC. This codes for CASSEYTGSYQETQYF.

The V gene is TRBV6-5, the J gene TRBJ1-6, with D uncertain. CDR3 length equals 13 residues. Between the trimmed V and J ends, which lost 7 bases and 3 bases, there was a span of 7 bases. CDR1 and CDR2 (germline): MNHEY, SVGAGI. The CDR3 here is CASTGDYNSPLHF. The CDR3 coding sequence is TGTGCCAGCACAGGAGACTATAATTCACCCCTCCACTTT.

CDR3 loop: CASSSDIETQYF. CDR3 bases: TGTGCCAGCAGCTCTGATATCGAGACCCAGTACTTC. The chain combines TRBV5-4 with TRBJ2-5; no clear D. The CDR3 extends over 12 amino acids. The ends were cut back, 3 bases at V and 5 bases at J, with 8 bases in the middle. The germline gives CDR1 SGHNT, CDR2 YYREEE (reference sequence).

J is TRBJ2-5 and V is TRBV7-2, with 9 bases fitting TRBD2. The CDR3 sequence is 14 residues long. Germline V gene sequence: CDR1 SGHTA, CDR2 FQGNSA. With 4 bases clipped from V and 5 bases from J, the junction kept 5 bases outside the gene matches. CDR3 bases: TGTGCCAGCAGCTCTCGTAGCGGGGGTGAGACCCAGTACTTC. It yields the protein CASSSRSGGETQYF. Based on the CDR3 plus reference TRBV7-2 and TRBJ2-5, the full variable domain is GAGVSQSPSNKVTEKGKDVELRCDPISGHTALYWYRQSLGQGLEFLIYFQGNSAPDKSGLPSDRFSAERTGGSVSTLTIQRTQQEDSAVYLCASSSRSGGETQYFGPGTRLLVL.

The chain combines TRBV4-1 with TRBJ1-1; D unresolved. Germline loops: CDR1 MGHRA, CDR2 YSYEKL. V dropped 8 bases and J dropped 0 bases, with 13 bases sitting between them. This CDR3 has 14 residues. CDR3 loop: CASVAPGMNTEAFF. Here the CDR3 DNA reads TGCGCCAGCGTCGCCCCCGGGATGAACACTGAAGCTTTCTTT.

This clone is a singleton in its sample. This chain connects TRBV19 to TRBJ1-5; a possible D gene is TRBD1 (6 bases). Looked up from germline, CDR1 is LNHDA and CDR2 is SQIVND (reference sequence). CDR3 length equals 13 residues. V lost 4 bases, J lost 7 bases, and 11 bases lay in between. Written as DNA, the CDR3 is TGTGCCAGTAGTAACGGGGGGCGGCAGCCCCAGCATTTT. Residues: CASSNGGRQPQHF.

This clone is a singleton in its sample. V is TRBV3-1 (or the pseudogene TRBV3-2) and J is TRBJ2-1; D is undetermined. The CDR3 is 15 amino acids. V was cut by 0 bases and J by 2 bases, with 8 bases left in between. Germline V lookup: CDR1 LGHDT, CDR2 YNNKEL (reference sequence). CDR3 in DNA: TGTGCCAGCAGCCAAGATACCAATGCCTACAATGAGCAGTTCTTC. Amino acids: CASSQDTNAYNEQFF.

The V and J genes are TRBV6-5 and TRBJ1-1; D gene ambiguous. The CDR3 consists of 13 residues. Germline assignment: CDR1 MNHEY and CDR2 SVGAGI. Between the trimmed V and J ends, which lost 5 bases and 1 base, there was a span of 8 bases. The DNA of the CDR3 is TGTGCCAGCAGTCGGGCAGAGAACACTGAAGCTTTCTTT. The encoded protein is CASSRAENTEAFF.